Shown below are 10 T cell receptor beta chains from a single sample sequenced in a study of T cell changes during pregnancy in multiple sclerosis. The table came from immunoSEQ multiplex PCR; TCRdb's copy has only in-frame clones and leaves some out. The sample records 90,000 to 130,000 clones, 90% to 95% being singletons. The source material was peripheral blood, sampled in the third trimester of pregnancy. These receptors all come from a female donor with multiple sclerosis, enrolled in a pregnancy study.

CDR3 protein: CASRVSGYYGYTF. In DNA form, the CDR3 reads TGTGCCAGCAGGGTTTCGGGATACTATGGCTACACCTTC. The chain uses TRBV6-5 and TRBJ1-2, with no clear D. V shed 6 bases and J shed 3 bases, with 11 bases lying between them. This CDR3 has 13 residues. The V gene's germline CDR1 is MNHEY and CDR2 SVGAGI.

The genes are TRBV2 and TRBJ1-1; 7 bases agree with TRBD1. CDR1 is SNHLY and CDR2 is FYNNEI in the germline V gene. The CDR3 has 14 amino acids. The V gene end was trimmed by 3 bases and the J gene end by 5 bases; junction bases not matched to a gene: 6. Written as DNA, the CDR3 is TGTGCCAGCAGTGATGCGACAGGGCGGACTGAAGCTTTCTTT. This codes for CASSDATGRTEAFF.

The chain has TRBV11-2 and TRBJ1-1; D ambiguous. The CDR3 spans 14 residues. From germline, CDR1 is SGHAT and CDR2 FQNNGV. Between the trimmed V and J ends, which lost 3 bases and 4 bases, there was a span of 12 bases. CDR3 in amino acids: CASSFGGLVTEAFF. CDR3 DNA sequence: TGTGCCAGCAGCTTTGGCGGCTTGGTCACTGAAGCTTTCTTT.

A single count supports this clone. This rearrangement joins TRBV27 to TRBJ2-7, with 7 positions matching TRBD1. The CDR3 covers 15 residues. Germline values: CDR1 MNHEY, CDR2 SMNVEV (reference sequence). With 6 bases clipped from V and 4 bases from J, the junction kept 12 bases outside the gene matches. The CDR3 DNA reads TGTGCCAGCAGAACTCCCGGGACAGAGCAATACGAGCAGTACTTC. This gives the protein CASRTPGTEQYEQYF.

As DNA, the CDR3 is TGCGCCAGCACCGGACAGGGAACGGGAAATGGCTACACCTTC. Amino acid sequence: CASTGQGTGNGYTF. The rearrangement uses TRBV10-1 and TRBJ1-2; 8 bases fit TRBD1. With V trimmed by 7 bases and J by 6 bases, 10 bases remained unmatched. Per the germline V gene, CDR1 is WNHNN and CDR2 is SYGVQD (reference sequence). This CDR3 region has 14 residues.

The chain couples TRBV7-2 to TRBJ1-2, with D unresolved. V lost 1 base to trimming and J lost 8 bases, with 11 bases between them. The CDR3 is 13 amino acids. Germline CDR1 reads SGHTA; CDR2 reads FQGNSA. The CDR3 bases are TGTGCCAGCAGCTTAGGAGCGGGGTTGGGCTACACCTTC. Protein: CASSLGAGLGYTF.

This chain links TRBV6-6 with TRBJ2-7, with 10 bases matching TRBD1. V shed 4 bases and J 2 bases; nucleotides not matched to a gene: 5. This CDR3 is built from 15 residues. CDR1 is MNHNY, CDR2 SVGAGI, per germline (reference sequence). The CDR3 sequence is CASSSVGTGAYEQYF. The CDR3 DNA follows: TGTGCCAGCAGTTCTGTAGGGACAGGGGCCTACGAGCAGTACTTC.

This clone was recorded only once. The rearrangement links TRBV7-2 to TRBJ1-2; D is undetermined. V lost 1 base to trimming and J lost 6 bases, with 6 bases between them. Germline V gene data show CDR1 as SGHTA and CDR2 as FQGNSA. This CDR3 region has 12 residues. CDR3 sequence: CASSLGRDGYTF. CDR3 bases: TGTGCCAGCAGCTTAGGGAGGGATGGCTACACCTTC.

V usage is TRBV25-1 and J usage is TRBJ2-2; tentative D call: TRBD2 (6 bases). This CDR3 has 14 amino acids. The V end was cut by 8 bases, the J end by 5 bases, with 15 bases between. Germline assignment: CDR1 MGHDK and CDR2 SYGVNS. For the CDR3, the DNA is TGTGCCAGCGGATGGGCGGGAAGGACCGGGGAGCTGTTTTTT. It specifies CASGWAGRTGELFF.

The chain is built from TRBV29-1 and TRBJ1-1; TRBD1 aligns across 7 bases. The germline V gene encodes CDR1 SQVTM and CDR2 ANQGSEA. The V gene end was trimmed by 8 bases and the J gene end by 4 bases; junction bases not matched to a gene: 10. The CDR3 runs to 13 residues. The CDR3 spells CSQLRGSGTEAFF. Written as DNA, the CDR3 is TGCAGCCAGCTCAGGGGGTCGGGCACTGAAGCTTTCTTT.